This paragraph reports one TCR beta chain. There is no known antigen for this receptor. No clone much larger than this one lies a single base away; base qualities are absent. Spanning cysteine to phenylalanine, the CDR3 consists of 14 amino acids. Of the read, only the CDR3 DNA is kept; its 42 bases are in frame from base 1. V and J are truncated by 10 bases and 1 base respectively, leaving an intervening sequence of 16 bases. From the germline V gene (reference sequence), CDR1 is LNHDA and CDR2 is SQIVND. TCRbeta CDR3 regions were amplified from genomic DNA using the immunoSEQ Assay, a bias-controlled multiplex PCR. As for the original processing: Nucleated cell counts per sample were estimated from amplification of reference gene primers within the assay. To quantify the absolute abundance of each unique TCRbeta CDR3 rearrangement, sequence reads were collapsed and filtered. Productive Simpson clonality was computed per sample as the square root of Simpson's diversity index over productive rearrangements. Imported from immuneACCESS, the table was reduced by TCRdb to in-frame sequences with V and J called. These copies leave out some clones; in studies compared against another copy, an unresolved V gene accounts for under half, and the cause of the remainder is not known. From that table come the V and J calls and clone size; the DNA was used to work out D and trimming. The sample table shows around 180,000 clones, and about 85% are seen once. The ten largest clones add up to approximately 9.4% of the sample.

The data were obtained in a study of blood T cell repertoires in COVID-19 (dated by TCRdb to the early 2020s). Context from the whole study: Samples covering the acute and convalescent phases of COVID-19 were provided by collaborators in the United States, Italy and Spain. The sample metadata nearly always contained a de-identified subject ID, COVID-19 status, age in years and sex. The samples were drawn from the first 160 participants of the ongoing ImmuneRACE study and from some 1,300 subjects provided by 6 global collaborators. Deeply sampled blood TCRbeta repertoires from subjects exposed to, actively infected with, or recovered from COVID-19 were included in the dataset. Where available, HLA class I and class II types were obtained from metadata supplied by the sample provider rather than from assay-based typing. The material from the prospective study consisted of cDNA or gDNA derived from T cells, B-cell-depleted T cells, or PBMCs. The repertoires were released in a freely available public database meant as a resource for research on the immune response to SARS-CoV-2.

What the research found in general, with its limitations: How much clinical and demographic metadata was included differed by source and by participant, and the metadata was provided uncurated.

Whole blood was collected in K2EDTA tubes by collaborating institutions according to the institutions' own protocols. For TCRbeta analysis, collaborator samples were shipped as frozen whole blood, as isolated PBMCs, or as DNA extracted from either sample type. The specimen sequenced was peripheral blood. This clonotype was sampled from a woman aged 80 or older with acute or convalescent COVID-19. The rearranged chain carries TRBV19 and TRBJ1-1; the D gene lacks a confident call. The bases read TGTGCCACCGCGCCCCTCATAGAGAACACTGAAGCTTTCTTT. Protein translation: CATAPLIENTEAFF.